This is a list of T cell receptor beta chains from one sample in a study of T cell responses to AZD1222 COVID-19 vaccine. Using immunoSEQ multiplex PCR, the repertoire was profiled, and TCRdb retains in-frame clones only, with some absent. Here the sample spans around 130,000 clones, about 93% being singletons. The material sequenced was peripheral blood, taken on day 0 of AZD1222 vaccination. All receptors derive from an adult in good health. The CDR3 runs from the conserved cysteine through the conserved F or W. The D gene is left open where the match is weak. Clone size appears in some rows only: once, few, many, or a class for an expanded clone.

>TRBJ1-4|NA|TRBV7-9|TRBD1
CASSLAGTGEEKLFF
TGTGCCAGCAGCTTAGCCGGGACAGGGGAAGAAAAACTGTTTTTT
>TRBJ1-2|NA|TRBV30|TRBD1
CAWSVSRTGDPYGYTF
TGTGCCTGGAGTGTATCTCGGACAGGGGACCCCTATGGCTACACCTTC
>TRBJ1-1|NA|TRBV19|NA
CASSITGRDTEAFF
TGTGCCAGTAGTATAACAGGGAGGGACACTGAAGCTTTCTTT
>TRBJ2-7|NA|TRBV7-9|NA
CASSLQKDEQYF
TGTGCCAGCAGCTTACAAAAGGACGAGCAGTACTTC
>TRBJ1-6|NA|TRBV19|TRBD1
CASTPKGGQGISPLHF
TGTGCCAGTACCCCAAAAGGGGGACAGGGGATTTCACCCCTCCACTTT
>TRBJ2-3|NA|TRBV18|TRBD1
CASSGSGTDTDTQYF
TGTGCCAGCTCAGGATCCGGGACAGACACAGATACGCAGTATTTT
>TRBJ1-2|NA|TRBV27|NA
CATSLWGERYQSNYGYTF
TGTGCCACCTCACTTTGGGGAGAGCGGTACCAGTCTAACTATGGCTACACCTTC
>TRBJ2-5|NA|TRBV29-1|TRBD2
CSGRAGASETQYF
TGCAGCGGGCGAGCGGGGGCCTCAGAGACCCAGTACTTC
>TRBJ2-2|once|TRBV19|TRBD1
CASNMGQGTTGGGELFF
TGTGCCAGTAACATGGGGCAGGGGACCACAGGGGGCGGGGAGCTGTTTTTT
>TRBJ1-1|once|TRBV18|NA
CASSPRTVGDTEAFF
TGTGCCAGCTCACCGCGGACAGTGGGGGATACTGAAGCTTTCTTT
>TRBJ2-1|NA|TRBV13|TRBD2
CASSRGRGAHNEQFF
TGTGCCAGCAGTCGAGGGCGGGGGGCCCACAATGAGCAGTTCTTC
>TRBJ1-2|NA|TRBV7-9|NA
CASSGGHPGWGYTF
TGTGCCAGCAGCGGGGGACACCCGGGGTGGGGCTACACCTTC
>TRBJ1-6|NA|TRBV27|NA
CASSLLPIQGHSPLHF
TGTGCCAGCAGTTTACTTCCCATCCAGGGTCATTCACCCCTCCACTTT
>TRBJ2-5|NA|TRBV2|TRBD2
CASSGLAGGETQYF
TGTGCCAGCAGTGGACTAGCGGGGGGGGAGACCCAGTACTTC
>TRBJ2-1|NA|TRBV6-2/TRBV6-3|TRBD1
CASSTGTASYNEQFF
TGTGCCAGCAGTACCGGGACAGCCTCCTACAATGAGCAGTTCTTC
>TRBJ1-2|NA|TRBV13|TRBD1
CATPRDRGTYGYTF
TGTGCCACCCCAAGGGACAGGGGAACTTATGGCTACACCTTC
>TRBJ2-3|NA|TRBV14|NA
CASSQVGYLGTDTQYF
TGTGCCAGCAGCCAAGTGGGTTATTTGGGGACGGATACGCAGTATTTT
>TRBJ1-1|NA|TRBV5-1|NA
CASSLAVDSMNTEAFF
TGCGCCAGCAGCTTGGCCGTAGACAGCATGAACACTGAAGCTTTCTTT
>TRBJ1-1|NA|TRBV11-2|NA
CASSLTLGGTEAFF
TGTGCCAGCAGCTTAACCCTAGGGGGCACTGAAGCTTTCTTT
>TRBJ2-7|NA|TRBV7-8|NA
CASSPYSGRQYF
TGTGCCAGCAGCCCTTATAGCGGTAGGCAGTACTTC